This T cell receptor (beta chain) was obtained from a study of T cells in women clearing cervical HPV infection. The data were produced by immunoSEQ multiplex PCR, yet TCRdb's version contains in-frame clones alone and is incomplete. The sample's table shows approximately 13,000 clones. As regards this clone: The antigen is not known. Mismatch with germline at one junction end may stem from a read error. Read data end 3 residues before the CDR3 end; the end is taken from the germline J gene. Other DNA sequences from this sample encode an identical CDR3 as well.

Whole-study results and caveats: CIN3+ cases had significantly higher TCR repertoire richness than controls, but evenness did not differ.

The CDR3 is 19 residues long. In germline, CDR1 is GTSNPN, CDR2 SVGIG (reference sequence). The rearrangement uses TRBV30 and TRBJ1-3; D is possibly TRBD1 (6 bases). Sequenced material: blood buffy coat. This TCR was sampled from a woman aged 18 to 69 with a cervical HPV16 infection that either progressed to CIN3+ or cleared (not recorded which). CDR3 loop: CAWSVTRGWGTESGNTIYF. Partial CDR3 DNA: TGTGCCTGGAGTGTAACGAGGGGGTGGGGCACGGAATCTGGAAACACT.